This T cell receptor beta chain stems from a study of blood T cell repertoires in COVID-19. Study-level background: COVID-19 samples, acute and convalescent, were from the United States, Italy and Spain. T cells, B-cell-depleted T cells, or PBMCs supplied cDNA or gDNA.

The length of the CDR3 is 14 residues. Germline trimming cut 5 bases from V and 8 bases from J; bases unmatched to any gene: 3. Germline CDR1 MNHEY, CDR2 SMNVEV (reference sequence). Authors' processing steps: Amplification of reference gene primers provided the estimated nucleated cell counts. The method was immunoSEQ multiplex PCR; TCRdb's version includes in-frame clones alone and lacks a portion of them. The V and J calls and the clone size are those of that table, but D and trimming were determined from the DNA. The sample comprises over 90,000 clones, around 87% of which are singletons, and approximately 2.9% rests with the top ten.

The chain uses TRBV27 and TRBJ1-6, with TRBD1 matching over 10 bases. Source material: peripheral blood. This receptor was obtained from a man aged 45-65 years with active or convalescent COVID-19. The CDR3 coding sequence is TGTGCCAGCAGTCGGACAGGGGGATATTCACCCCTCCACTTT. The encoded protein is CASSRTGGYSPLHF.